The clone carrying this T cell receptor beta chain was counted once. The ends were cut back, 1 base at V and 5 bases at J, with 8 bases in the middle. This CDR3 spans 14 amino acids. Germline V gene sequence: CDR1 LNHDA, CDR2 SQIVND (reference sequence). These data belong to a study of T cell clonotyping in hematopoietic cell transplantation. The time point is: recipient sample about 28 days before transplant, after cytoreduction. Using immunoSEQ multiplex PCR, the repertoire was profiled, and TCRdb retains in-frame clones only, with some absent. The data show about 38,000 clones, roughly 96% seen once.

The sequence derives from a man aged 40-55 years with chronic myeloid leukemia. Some clones in this sample may be carry-over from other donors' samples. Source: peripheral blood mononuclear cells, taken before stem cell transplant. This chain connects TRBV19 to TRBJ1-4; D is unclear. CDR3 bases: TGTGCCAGTAGTATAGTTTTGGAGAATGAAAAACTGTTTTTT. Its protein product is CASSIVLENEKLFF. Based on the CDR3 plus reference TRBV19 and TRBJ1-4, the full variable domain is DGGITQSPKYLFRKEGQNVTLSCEQNLNHDAMYWYRQDPGQGLRLIYYSQIVNDFQKGDIAEGYSVSREKKESFPLTVTSAQKNPTAFYLCASSIVLENEKLFFGSGTQLSVL.